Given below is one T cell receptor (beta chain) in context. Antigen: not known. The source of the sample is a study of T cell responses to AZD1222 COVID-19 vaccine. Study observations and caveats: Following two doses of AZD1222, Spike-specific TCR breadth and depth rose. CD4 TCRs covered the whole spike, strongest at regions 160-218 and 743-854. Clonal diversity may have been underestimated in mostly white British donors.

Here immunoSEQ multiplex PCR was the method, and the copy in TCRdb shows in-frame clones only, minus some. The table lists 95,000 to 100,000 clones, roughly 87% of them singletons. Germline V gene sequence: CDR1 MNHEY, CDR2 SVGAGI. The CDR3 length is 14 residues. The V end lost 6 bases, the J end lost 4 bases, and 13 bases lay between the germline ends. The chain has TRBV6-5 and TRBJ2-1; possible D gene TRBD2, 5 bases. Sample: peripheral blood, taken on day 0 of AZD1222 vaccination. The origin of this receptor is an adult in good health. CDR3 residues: CASSSWGEYNEQFF. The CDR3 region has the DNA TGTGCCAGCAGCTCTTGGGGAGAATACAATGAGCAGTTCTTC.